The table lists the clone carrying this TCR beta chain with a few counts. Its target is not known. The sample comes from a study of cytomegalovirus exposure and HLA in healthy donors. Broader study findings: For most TCR beta V segments, an earlier analysis put the productive rate at about 87% or about 30% of the time. With high specificity and sensitivity, the classifier reportedly diagnosed cytomegalovirus status. Available immune exposure information covered CMV serostatus only.

PCR primers comprised 60 Vbeta and 13 Jbeta primers. TCRdb's table, derived via immunoSEQ multiplex PCR, lists solely in-frame clones and lacks some. The sample lists about 160,000 clones; roughly 79% were seen once. Germline CDR1 and CDR2: SGHRS and YFSETQ. This CDR3 has 16 amino acids. V shed 0 bases and J shed 5 bases, with 17 bases lying between them. Those who donated were healthy bone marrow donors. The receptor was isolated from a woman in her thirties or forties in good health and CMV-seronegative. J is TRBJ2-5 and V is TRBV5-1, with D tentatively TRBD2 (5 bases). The sample taken for sequencing was PBMCs. The CDR3: CASSLERGLDRETQYF. In nucleotides, the CDR3 is TGCGCCAGCAGCTTGGAGCGAGGACTGGATCGGGAGACCCAGTACTTC.